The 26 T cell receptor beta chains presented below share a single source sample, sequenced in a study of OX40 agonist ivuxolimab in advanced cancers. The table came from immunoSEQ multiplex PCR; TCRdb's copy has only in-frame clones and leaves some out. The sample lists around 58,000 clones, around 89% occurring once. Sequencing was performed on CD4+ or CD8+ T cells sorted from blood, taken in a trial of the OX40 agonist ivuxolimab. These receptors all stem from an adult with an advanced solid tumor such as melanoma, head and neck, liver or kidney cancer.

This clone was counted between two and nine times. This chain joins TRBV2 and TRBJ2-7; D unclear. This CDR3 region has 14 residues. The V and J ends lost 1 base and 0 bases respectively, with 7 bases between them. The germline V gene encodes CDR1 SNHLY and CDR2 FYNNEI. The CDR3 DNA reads TGTGCCAGCAGTGAAGGGAACCTCTCCTACGAGCAGTACTTC. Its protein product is CASSEGNLSYEQYF.

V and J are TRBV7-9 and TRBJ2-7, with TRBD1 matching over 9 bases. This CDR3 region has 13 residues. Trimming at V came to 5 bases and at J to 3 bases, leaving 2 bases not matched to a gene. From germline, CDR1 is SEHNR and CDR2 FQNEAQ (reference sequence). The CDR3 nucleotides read TGTGCCAGCAGCACGGGACAGGGCTACGAGCAGTACTTC. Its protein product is CASSTGQGYEQYF.

The CDR3 is CASSRDSEKLFF. The DNA of the CDR3 is TGTGCCAGCAGCCGGGACAGTGAAAAACTGTTTTTT. J is TRBJ1-4 and V is TRBV5-6, with 7 bases fitting TRBD1. V gave up 4 bases and J gave up 7 bases; unmatched junction bases: 1. The CDR3 has 12 amino acids. Germline V gene sequence: CDR1 SGHDT, CDR2 YYEEEE.

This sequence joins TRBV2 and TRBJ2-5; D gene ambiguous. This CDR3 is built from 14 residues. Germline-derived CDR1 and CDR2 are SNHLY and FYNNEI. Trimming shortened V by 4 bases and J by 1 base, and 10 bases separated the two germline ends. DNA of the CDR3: TGTGCCAGCAGTGCCCTCTGGACCCAAGAGACCCAGTACTTC. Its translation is CASSALWTQETQYF.

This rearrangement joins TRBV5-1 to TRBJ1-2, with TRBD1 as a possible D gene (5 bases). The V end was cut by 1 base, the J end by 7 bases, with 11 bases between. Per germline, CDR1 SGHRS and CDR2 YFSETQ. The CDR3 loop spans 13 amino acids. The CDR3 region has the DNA TGCGCCAGCAGCTTGTCGGGGCAGGGTGGCTACACCTTC. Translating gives CASSLSGQGGYTF.

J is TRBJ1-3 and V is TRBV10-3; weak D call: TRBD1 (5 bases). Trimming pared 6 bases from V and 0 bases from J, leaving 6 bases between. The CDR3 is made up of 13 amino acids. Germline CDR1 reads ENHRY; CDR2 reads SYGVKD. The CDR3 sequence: CAIRQDSGNTIYF. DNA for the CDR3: TGTGCCATCAGACAGGACTCTGGAAACACCATATATTTT.

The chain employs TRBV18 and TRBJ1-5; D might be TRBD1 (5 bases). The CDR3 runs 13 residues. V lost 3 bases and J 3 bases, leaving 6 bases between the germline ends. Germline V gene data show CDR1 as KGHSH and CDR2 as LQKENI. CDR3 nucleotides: TGTGCCAGCTCACCGGACATCAATCAGCCCCAGCATTTT. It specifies CASSPDINQPQHF.

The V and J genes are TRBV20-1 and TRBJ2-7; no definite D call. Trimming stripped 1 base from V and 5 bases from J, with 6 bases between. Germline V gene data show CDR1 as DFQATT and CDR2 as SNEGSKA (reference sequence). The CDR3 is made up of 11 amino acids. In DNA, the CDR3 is TGCAGTGCTAGAGCACCCCACGAGCAGTACTTC. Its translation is CSARAPHEQYF.

CDR3 nucleotides: TGTGCCAGCAGTTCCGGGACAGGGAACTCCTACGAGCAGTACTTC. The encoded protein is CASSSGTGNSYEQYF. The chain has TRBV6-6 and TRBJ2-7, with TRBD1 matching over 9 bases. This CDR3 has 15 residues. CDR1 is MNHNY and CDR2 is SVGAGI in the germline V gene (reference sequence). The V and J ends lost 4 bases and 0 bases, in that order; junction bases with no gene match: 4.

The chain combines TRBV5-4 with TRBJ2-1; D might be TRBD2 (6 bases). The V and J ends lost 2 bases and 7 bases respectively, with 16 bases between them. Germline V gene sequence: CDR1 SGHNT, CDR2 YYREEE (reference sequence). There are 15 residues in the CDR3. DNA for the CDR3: TGTGCCAGCAGCTTCGGGACTTCTCGAAGGAATGAGCAGTTCTTC. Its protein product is CASSFGTSRRNEQFF.

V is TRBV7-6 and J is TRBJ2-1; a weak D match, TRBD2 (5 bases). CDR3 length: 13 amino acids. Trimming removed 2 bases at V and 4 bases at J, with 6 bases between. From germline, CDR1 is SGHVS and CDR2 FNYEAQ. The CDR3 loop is CASSLTRYNEQFF. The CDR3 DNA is TGTGCCAGCAGCTTAACTAGATACAATGAGCAGTTCTTC. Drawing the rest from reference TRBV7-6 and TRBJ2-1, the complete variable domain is GAGVSQSPRYKVTKRGQDVALRCDPISGHVSLYWYRQALGQGPEFLTYFNYEAQQDKSGLPNDRFSAERPEGSISTLTIQRTEQRDSAMYRCASSLTRYNEQFFGPGTRLTVL.

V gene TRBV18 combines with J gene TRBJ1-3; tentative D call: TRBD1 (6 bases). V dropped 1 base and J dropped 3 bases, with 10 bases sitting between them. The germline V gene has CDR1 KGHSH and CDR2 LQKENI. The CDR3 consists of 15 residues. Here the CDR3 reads CASSPQDSSGNTIYF. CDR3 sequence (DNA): TGTGCCAGCTCACCACAGGACAGCAGTGGAAACACCATATATTTT. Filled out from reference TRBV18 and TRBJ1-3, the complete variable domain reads NAGVMQNPRHLVRRRGQEARLRCSPMKGHSHVYWYRQLPEEGLKFMVYLQKENIIDESGMPKERFSAEFPKEGPSILRIQQVVRGDSAAYFCASSPQDSSGNTIYFGEGSWLTVV.

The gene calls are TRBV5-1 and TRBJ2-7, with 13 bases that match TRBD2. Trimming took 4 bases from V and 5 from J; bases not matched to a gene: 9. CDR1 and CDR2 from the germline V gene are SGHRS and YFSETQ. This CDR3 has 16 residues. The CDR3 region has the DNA TGCGCCAGCAGCCGATTACTAGCGGGAGGGCCTCACGAGCAGTACTTC. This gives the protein CASSRLLAGGPHEQYF. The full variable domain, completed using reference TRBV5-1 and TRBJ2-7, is KAGVTQTPRYLIKTRGQQVTLSCSPISGHRSVSWYQQTPGQGLQFLFEYFSETQRNKGNFPGRFSGRQFSNSRSEMNVSTLELGDSALYLCASSRLLAGGPHEQYFGPGTRLTVT.

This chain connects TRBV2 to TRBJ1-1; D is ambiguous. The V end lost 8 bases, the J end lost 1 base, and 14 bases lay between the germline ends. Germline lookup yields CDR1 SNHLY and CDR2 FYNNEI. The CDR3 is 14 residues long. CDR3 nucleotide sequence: TGTGCCAGCCGTTTAGGACTCACGAACACTGAAGCTTTCTTT. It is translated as CASRLGLTNTEAFF.

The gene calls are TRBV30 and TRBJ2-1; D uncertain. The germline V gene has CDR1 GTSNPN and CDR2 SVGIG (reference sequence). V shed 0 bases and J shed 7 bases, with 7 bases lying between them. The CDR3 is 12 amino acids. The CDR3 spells CAWSVQTNEQFF. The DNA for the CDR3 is TGTGCCTGGAGTGTACAGACGAATGAGCAGTTCTTC.

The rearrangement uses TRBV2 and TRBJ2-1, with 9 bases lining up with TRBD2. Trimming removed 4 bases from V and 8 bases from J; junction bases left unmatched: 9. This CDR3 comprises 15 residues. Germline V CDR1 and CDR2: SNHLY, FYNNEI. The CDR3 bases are TGTGCCAGCAGTGCCGGGAGTAGCGGGGGCGATGAGCAGTTCTTC. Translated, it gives CASSAGSSGGDEQFF.

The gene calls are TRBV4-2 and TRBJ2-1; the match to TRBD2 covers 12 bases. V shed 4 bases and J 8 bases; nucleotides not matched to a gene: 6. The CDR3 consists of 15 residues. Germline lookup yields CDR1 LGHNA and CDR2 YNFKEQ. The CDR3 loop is CASSLRLAGVYEQFF. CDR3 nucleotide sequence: TGTGCCAGCAGCCTCAGACTAGCGGGAGTGTATGAGCAGTTCTTC.

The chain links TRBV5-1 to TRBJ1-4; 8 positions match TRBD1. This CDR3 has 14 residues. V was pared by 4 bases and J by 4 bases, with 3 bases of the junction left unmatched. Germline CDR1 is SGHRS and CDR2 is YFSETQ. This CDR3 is CASSTGQVNEKLFF. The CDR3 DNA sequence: TGCGCCAGCAGCACGGGACAGGTTAATGAAAAACTGTTTTTT.

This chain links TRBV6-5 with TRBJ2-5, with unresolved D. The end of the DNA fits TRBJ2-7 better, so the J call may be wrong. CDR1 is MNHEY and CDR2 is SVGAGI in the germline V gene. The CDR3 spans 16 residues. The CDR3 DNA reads TGTGCCAGCAGTTACTCCCCGGGCGGCGACCCTTCCGAGCAGTACTTC. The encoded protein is CASSYSPGGDPSEQYF.

The DNA for the CDR3 is TGCGCCAGCAGACCCGGTGCCGGGACAGATCAATTAGAGACCCAGTACTTC. It encodes CASRPGAGTDQLETQYF. The rearrangement uses TRBV5-1 and TRBJ2-5, with 7 positions matching TRBD1. The CDR3 contains 17 residues. V was pared by 5 bases and J by 4 bases, with 17 bases of the junction left unmatched. Germline V lookup: CDR1 SGHRS, CDR2 YFSETQ.

The CDR3 DNA sequence: TGCGCCAGCAGCTTGGCCGTGGGCCCGCCTTCCTACGAGCAGTACTTC. Its translation: CASSLAVGPPSYEQYF. The chain carries TRBV5-1 and TRBJ2-7; D is unclear. The CDR3 loop spans 16 amino acids. Germline CDR1 SGHRS, CDR2 YFSETQ. Trimming removed 0 bases at V and 1 base at J, with 14 bases between.

CDR3 in amino acids: CASSLGASYEQYF. The CDR3 nucleotides read TGCGCCAGCAGCTTGGGGGCATCCTACGAGCAGTACTTC. The gene calls are TRBV5-1 and TRBJ2-7; D unresolved. The CDR3 extends over 13 amino acids. Looked up from germline, CDR1 is SGHRS and CDR2 is YFSETQ. Trimming cost V 0 bases and J 1 base, with 5 bases left between them.

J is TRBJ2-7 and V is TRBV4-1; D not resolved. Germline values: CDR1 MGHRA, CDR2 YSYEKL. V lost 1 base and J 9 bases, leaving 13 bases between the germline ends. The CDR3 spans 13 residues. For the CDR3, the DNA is TGCGCCAGCAGCCAAGGCCCTGAGTCGGGGCAGTACTTC. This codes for CASSQGPESGQYF.

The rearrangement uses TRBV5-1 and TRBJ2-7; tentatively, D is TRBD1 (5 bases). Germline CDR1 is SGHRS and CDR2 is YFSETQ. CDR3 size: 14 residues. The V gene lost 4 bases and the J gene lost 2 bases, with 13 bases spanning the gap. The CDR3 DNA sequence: TGCGCCAGCAGCGTGGGGCAGGCCCCCTACGAGCAGTACTTC. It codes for CASSVGQAPYEQYF.

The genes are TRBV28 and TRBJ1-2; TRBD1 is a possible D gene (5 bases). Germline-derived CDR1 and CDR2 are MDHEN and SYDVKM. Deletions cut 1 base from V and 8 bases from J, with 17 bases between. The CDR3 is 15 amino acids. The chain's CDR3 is CASSLSGAYDDGYTF. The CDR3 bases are TGTGCCAGCAGTTTATCTGGGGCGTACGATGACGGCTACACCTTC.

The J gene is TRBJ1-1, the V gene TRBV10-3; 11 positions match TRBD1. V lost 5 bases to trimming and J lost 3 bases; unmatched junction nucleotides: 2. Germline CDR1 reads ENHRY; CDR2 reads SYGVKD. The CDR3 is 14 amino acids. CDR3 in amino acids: CAISPGQGDTEAFF. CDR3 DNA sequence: TGTGCCATCAGTCCGGGACAGGGGGACACTGAAGCTTTCTTT.